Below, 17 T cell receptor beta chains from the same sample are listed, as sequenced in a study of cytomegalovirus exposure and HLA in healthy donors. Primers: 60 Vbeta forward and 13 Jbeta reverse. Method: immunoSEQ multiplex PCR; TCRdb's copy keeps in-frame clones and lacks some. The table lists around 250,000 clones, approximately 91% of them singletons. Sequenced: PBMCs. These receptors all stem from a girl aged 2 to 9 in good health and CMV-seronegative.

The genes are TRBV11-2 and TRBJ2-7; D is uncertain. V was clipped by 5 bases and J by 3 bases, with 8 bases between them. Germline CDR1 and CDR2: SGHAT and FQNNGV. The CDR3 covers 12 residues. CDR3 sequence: CASSVVNYEQYF. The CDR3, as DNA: TGTGCCAGCAGCGTTGTCAACTACGAGCAGTACTTC.

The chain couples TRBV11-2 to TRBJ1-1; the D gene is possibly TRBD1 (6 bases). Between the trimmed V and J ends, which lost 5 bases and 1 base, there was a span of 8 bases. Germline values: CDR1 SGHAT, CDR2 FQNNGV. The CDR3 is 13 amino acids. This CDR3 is CASSPTGNTEAFF. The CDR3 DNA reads TGTGCCAGCAGCCCGACAGGGAACACTGAAGCTTTCTTT.

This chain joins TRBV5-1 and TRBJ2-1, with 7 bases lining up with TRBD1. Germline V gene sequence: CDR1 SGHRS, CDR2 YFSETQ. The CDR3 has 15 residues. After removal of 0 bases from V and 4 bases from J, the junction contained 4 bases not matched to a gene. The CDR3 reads CASSLAGTEYNEQFF. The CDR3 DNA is TGCGCCAGCAGCTTGGCAGGGACAGAATACAATGAGCAGTTCTTC.

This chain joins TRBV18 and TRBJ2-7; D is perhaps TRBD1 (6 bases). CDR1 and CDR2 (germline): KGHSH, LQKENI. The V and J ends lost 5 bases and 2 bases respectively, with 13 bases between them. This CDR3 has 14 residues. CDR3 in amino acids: CASSEQGSPYEQYF. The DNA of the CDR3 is TGTGCCAGCTCAGAACAGGGATCTCCCTACGAGCAGTACTTC.

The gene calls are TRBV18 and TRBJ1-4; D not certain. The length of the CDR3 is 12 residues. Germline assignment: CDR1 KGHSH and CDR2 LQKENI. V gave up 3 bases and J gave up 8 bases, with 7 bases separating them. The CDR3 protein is CASSPNEEKLFF. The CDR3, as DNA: TGTGCCAGCTCACCCAATGAGGAAAAACTGTTTTTT.

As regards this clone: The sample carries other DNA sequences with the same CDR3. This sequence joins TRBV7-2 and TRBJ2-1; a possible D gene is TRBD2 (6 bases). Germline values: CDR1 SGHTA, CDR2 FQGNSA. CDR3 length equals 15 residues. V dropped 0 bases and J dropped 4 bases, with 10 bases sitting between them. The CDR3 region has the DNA TGTGCCAGCAGCTTAGCGGGAGGCACTTACAATGAGCAGTTCTTC. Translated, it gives CASSLAGGTYNEQFF.

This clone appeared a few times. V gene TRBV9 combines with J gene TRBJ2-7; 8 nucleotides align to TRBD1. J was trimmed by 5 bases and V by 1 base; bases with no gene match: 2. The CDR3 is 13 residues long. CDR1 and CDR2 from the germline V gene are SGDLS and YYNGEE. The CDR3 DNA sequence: TGTGCCAGCAGCGTATTACAGGGGGACGAGCAGTACTTC. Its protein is CASSVLQGDEQYF.

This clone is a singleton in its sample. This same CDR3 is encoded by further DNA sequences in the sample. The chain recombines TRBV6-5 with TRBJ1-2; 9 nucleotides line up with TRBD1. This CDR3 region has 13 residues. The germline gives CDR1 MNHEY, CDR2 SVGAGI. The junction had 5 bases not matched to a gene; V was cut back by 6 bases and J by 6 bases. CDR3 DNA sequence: TGTGCCAGCAGCTCGACAGGGGGTAATGGCTACACCTTC. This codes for CASSSTGGNGYTF.

CDR3 bases: TGTGCCAGCAGTCGCCGGACTAGCGGGAGTGGGGCAGATACGCAGTATTTT. It codes for CASSRRTSGSGADTQYF. The J gene is TRBJ2-3, the V gene TRBV5-6, with 13 bases matching TRBD2. Germline-derived CDR1 and CDR2 are SGHDT and YYEEEE. CDR3 length: 17 residues. V shed 5 bases and J 4 bases; nucleotides not matched to a gene: 10.

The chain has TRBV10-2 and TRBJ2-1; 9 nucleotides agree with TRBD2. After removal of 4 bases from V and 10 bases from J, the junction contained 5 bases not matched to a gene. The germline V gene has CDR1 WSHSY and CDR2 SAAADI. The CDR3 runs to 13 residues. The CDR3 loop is CASSGGLAREQFF. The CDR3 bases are TGCGCCAGCAGTGGTGGACTAGCGCGGGAGCAGTTCTTC.

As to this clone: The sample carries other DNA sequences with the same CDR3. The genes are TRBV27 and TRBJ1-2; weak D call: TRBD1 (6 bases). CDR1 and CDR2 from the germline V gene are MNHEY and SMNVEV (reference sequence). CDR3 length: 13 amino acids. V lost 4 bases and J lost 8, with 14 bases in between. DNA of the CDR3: TGTGCCAGCAGTTGGGGGGGCGCCTCGGGCTACACCTTC. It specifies CASSWGGASGYTF.

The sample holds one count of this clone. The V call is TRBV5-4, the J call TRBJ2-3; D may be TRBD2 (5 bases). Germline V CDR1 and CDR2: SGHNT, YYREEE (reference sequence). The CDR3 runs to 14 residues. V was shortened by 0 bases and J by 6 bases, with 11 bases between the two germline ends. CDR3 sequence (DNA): TGTGCCAGCAGCTTGGCCGCGGGTTGGGATACGCAGTATTTT. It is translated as CASSLAAGWDTQYF.

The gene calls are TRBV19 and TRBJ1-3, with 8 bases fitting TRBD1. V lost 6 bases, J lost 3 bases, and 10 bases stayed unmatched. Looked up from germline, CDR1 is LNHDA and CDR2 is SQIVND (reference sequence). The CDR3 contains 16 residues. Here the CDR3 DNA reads TGTGCCAGTAGACGCCCACAGGGGGTTGGTGGAAACACCATATATTTT. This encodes CASRRPQGVGGNTIYF.

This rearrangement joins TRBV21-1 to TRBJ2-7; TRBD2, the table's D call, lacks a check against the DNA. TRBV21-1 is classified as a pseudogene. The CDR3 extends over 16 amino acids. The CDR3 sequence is CASSKRRGGAGYEQYF. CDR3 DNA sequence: TGTGCCAGCAGCAAACGTCGCGGGGGGGCCGGCTACGAGCAGTACTTC.

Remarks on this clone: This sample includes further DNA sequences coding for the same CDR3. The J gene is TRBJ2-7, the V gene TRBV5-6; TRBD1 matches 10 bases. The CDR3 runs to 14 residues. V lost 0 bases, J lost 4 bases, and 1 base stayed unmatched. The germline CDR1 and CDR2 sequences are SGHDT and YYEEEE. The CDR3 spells CASSLGQGAYEQYF. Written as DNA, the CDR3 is TGTGCCAGCAGCTTGGGACAGGGGGCTTACGAGCAGTACTTC. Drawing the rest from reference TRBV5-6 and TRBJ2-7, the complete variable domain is DAGVTQSPTHLIKTRGQQVTLRCSPKSGHDTVSWYQQALGQGPQFIFQYYEEEERQRGNFPDRFSGHQFPNYSSELNVNALLLGDSALYLCASSLGQGAYEQYFGPGTRLTVT.

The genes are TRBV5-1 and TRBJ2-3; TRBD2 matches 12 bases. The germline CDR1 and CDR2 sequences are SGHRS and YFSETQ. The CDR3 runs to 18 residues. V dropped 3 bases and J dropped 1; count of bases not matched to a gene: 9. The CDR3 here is CASSSWASGGDGTDTQYF. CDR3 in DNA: TGCGCCAGCAGCTCCTGGGCTAGCGGGGGGGATGGCACAGATACGCAGTATTTT.

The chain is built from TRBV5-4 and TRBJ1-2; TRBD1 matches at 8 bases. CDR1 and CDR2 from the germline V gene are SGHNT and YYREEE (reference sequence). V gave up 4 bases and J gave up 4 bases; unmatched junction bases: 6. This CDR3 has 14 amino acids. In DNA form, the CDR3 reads TGTGCCAGCAGCCCGACGACAGGGGCCTATGGCTACACCTTC. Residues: CASSPTTGAYGYTF.